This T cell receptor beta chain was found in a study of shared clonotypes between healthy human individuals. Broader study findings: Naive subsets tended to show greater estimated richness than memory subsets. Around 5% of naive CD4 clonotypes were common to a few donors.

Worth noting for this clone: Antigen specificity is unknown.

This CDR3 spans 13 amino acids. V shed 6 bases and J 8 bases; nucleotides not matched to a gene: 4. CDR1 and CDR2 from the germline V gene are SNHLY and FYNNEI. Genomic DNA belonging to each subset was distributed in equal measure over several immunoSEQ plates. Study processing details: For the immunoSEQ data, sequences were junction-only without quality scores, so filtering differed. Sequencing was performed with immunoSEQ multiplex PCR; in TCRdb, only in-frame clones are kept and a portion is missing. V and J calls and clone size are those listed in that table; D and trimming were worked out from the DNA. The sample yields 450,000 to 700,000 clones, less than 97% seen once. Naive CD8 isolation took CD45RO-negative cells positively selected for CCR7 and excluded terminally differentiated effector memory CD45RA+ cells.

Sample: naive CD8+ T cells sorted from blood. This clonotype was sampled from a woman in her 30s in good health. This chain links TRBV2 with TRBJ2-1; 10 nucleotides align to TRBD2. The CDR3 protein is CASRSSGRDEQFF. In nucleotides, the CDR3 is TGTGCCAGCAGGTCTAGCGGGAGAGATGAGCAGTTCTTC.